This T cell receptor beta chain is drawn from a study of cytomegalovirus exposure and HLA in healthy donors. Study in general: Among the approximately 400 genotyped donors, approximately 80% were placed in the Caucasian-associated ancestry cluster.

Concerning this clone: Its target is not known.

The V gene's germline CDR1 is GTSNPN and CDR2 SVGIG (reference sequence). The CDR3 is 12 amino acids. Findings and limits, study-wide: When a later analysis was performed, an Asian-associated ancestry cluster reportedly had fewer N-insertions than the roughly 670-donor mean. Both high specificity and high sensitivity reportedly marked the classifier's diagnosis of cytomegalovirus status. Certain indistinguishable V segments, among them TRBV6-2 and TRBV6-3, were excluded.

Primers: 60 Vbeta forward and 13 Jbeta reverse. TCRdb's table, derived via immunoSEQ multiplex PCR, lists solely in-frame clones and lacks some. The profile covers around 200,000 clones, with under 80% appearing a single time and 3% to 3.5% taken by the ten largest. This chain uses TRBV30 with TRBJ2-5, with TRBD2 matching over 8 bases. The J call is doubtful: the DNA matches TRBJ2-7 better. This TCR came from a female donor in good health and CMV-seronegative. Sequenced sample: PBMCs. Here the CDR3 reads CASQTGGPEQYF. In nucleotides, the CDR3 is TGTGCCTCCCAGACGGGAGGGCCCGAGCAGTACTTC.